The present TCR beta chain was sequenced within a study of human T cells and chemical hapten exposure. The CDR3 is made up of 15 amino acids. Germline V gene lookup returns CDR1 MGHRA and CDR2 YSYEKL. Trimming removed 3 bases at V and 5 bases at J, with 15 bases between. Unique molecular identifiers were attached to individual cDNA molecules during library preparation. TCRdb re-called the RACE reads with MiXCR, one entry per CDR3 protein. The data hold about 120,000 distinct CDR3 sequences, with roughly 12% observed a single time. As regards this clonotype: Antigen specificity is unknown.

Study-level points and caveats: Expanded TCRs grouped into significantly more large CDR3 similarity clusters than controls produced. Alopecia was present in the donors, so their immune response may differ from healthy people's.

The time point was: patch test 3, about 24 weeks after DPC sensitization. Treatment described: therapeutic diphenylcyclopropenone sensitization with weekly scalp DPC. Unfractionated whole blood yielded the extracted total RNA. The input for sequencing was whole blood, taken in connection with sensitization to the hapten diphenylcyclopropenone (DPC). The chain recombines TRBV4-1 with TRBJ2-3; D gene uncertain. This clonotype originated in a woman between 45 and 60 years old with alopecia areata. Some clones in this sample may be carry-over from other donors' samples. CDR3 protein: CASSHLELRGDTQYF. CDR3 in DNA: TGCGCCAGCAGCCACCTGGAATTACGTGGAGATACGCAGTATTTT.